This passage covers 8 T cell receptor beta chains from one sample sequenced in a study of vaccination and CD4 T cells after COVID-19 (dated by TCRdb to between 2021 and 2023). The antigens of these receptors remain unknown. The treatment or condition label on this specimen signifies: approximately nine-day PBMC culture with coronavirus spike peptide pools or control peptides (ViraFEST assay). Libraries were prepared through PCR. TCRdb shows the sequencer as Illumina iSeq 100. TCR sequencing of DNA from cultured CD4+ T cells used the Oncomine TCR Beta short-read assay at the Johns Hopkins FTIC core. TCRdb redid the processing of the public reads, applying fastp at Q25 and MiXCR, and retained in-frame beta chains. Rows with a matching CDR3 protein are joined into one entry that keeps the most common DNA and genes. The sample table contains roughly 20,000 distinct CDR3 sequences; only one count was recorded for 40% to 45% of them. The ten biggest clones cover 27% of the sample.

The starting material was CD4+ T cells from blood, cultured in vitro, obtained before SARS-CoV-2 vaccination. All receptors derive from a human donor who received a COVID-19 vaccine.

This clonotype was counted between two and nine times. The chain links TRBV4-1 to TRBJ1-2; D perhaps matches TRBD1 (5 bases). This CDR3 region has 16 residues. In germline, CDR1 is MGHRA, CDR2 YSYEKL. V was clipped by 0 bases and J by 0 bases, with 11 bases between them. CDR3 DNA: TGCGCCAGCAGCCAAGATGGTCAGGGCGCTAACTATGGCTACACCTTC. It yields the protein CASSQDGQGANYGYTF.

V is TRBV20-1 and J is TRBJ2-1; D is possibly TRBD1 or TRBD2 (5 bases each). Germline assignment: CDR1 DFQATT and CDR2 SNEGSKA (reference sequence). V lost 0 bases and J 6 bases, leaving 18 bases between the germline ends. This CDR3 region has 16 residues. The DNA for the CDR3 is TGCAGTGCTAGAGATTTTCAAACGGGGCCCGGCAATGAGCAGTTCTTC. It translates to CSARDFQTGPGNEQFF.

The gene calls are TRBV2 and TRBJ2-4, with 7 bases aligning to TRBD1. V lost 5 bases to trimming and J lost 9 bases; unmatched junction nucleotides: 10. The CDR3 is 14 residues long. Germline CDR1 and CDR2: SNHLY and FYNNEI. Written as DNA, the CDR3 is TGTGCCAGCAGTACATCGACAGGGTTCAGCATTCAGTACTTC. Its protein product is CASSTSTGFSIQYF. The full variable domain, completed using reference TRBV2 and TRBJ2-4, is EPEVTQTPSHQVTQMGQEVILRCVPISNHLYFYWYRQILGQKVEFLVSFYNNEISEKSEIFDDQFSVERPDGSNFTLKIRSTKLEDSAMYFCASSTSTGFSIQYFGAGTRLSVL.

CDR3 sequence (DNA): TGTGCCAGCAGTGACCCGGGACAGTACAATGAGCAGTTCTTC. Protein product: CASSDPGQYNEQFF. The chain has TRBV6-1 and TRBJ2-1; TRBD1 matches 7 bases. The CDR3 runs to 14 residues. The V gene's germline CDR1 is MNHNS and CDR2 SASEGT. Losses at the gene ends were 3 bases for V and 4 bases for J; bases not matched to a gene: 3.

The CDR3: CASSLDTGEAFF. CDR3 bases: TGTGCCAGCAGCCTCGACACGGGTGAAGCTTTCTTT. The chain couples TRBV7-9 to TRBJ1-1; D call uncertain. Germline CDR1 is SEHNR and CDR2 is FQNEAQ (reference sequence). V lost 5 bases to trimming and J lost 7 bases, with 11 bases between them. CDR3 length: 12 amino acids.

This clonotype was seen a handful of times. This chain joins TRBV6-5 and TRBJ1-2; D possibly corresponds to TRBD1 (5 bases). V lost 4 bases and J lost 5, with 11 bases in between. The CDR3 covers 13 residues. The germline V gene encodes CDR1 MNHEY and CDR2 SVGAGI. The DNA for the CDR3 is TGTGCCAGCAGTTGGCAGGGCGCGTATGGCTACACCTTC. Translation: CASSWQGAYGYTF.

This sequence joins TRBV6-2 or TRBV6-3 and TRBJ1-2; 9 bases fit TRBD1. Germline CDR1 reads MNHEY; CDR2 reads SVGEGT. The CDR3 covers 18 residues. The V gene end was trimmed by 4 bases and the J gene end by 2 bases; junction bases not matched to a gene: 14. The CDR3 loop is CASSSTGTGSYGNYGYTF. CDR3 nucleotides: TGTGCCAGCAGTTCTACCGGGACAGGGTCATACGGGAACTATGGCTACACCTTC.

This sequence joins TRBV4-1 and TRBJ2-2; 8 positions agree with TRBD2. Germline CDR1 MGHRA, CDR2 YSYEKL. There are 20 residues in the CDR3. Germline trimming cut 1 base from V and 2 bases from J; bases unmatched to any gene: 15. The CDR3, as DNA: TGCGCCAGCAGCCAAGTGGTAGTGGGCGGGGGGCGAATTAACACCGGGGAGCTGTTTTTT. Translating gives CASSQVVVGGGRINTGELFF.